These T cell receptor beta chains were read from a single sample in a study of regulatory T cells in long-lasting Graves disease. TCRdb fed the multiplex PCR reads into MiXCR, producing one record per CDR3 protein. The top ten hold approximately 19% of the sample, which has around 470,000 distinct CDR3 sequences, 13% to 15% seen once. The same sample was also used in a study of T cells in Graves' hyperthyroidism and ophthalmopathy.

The specimen was peripheral blood mononuclear cells (PBMCs), collected at new diagnosis, from a patient treated with antithyroid drugs. These TCRs come from a woman aged 50 to 65 with Graves disease. Both conserved end residues are part of each CDR3. A D gene is named only where the DNA matches it firmly. The size entry is marked missing in some rows and otherwise reads once, few, many or a size class.

v_call	j_call	d_call	clone_size	cdr3_nt	cdr3_aa
TRBV12-3/TRBV12-4	TRBJ1-1	TRBD1	many	TGTGCCAGCAGTTTCCCGGGACAGGGGCGACGACGCACTGAAGCTTTCTTT	CASSFPGQGRRRTEAFF
TRBV29-1	TRBJ2-1	TRBD1	.	TGCAGCGTTGGACAGGGCGATGAGCAGTTCTTC	CSVGQGDEQFF
TRBV29-1	TRBJ1-1	TRBD1	.	TGCAGCGTCAGGACAGGGGCGAGGAACACTGAAGCTTTCTTT	CSVRTGARNTEAFF
TRBV11-2	TRBJ2-7	.	many	TGTGCCAGCAGCCACTCTAGCGACTACGAGCAGTACTTC	CASSHSSDYEQYF
TRBV25-1	TRBJ1-1	TRBD1	many	TGTGCCAGCAGTGCCTGGGAGACAGGGCGAGGGGAAAGAGACACTGAAGCTTTCTTT	CASSAWETGRGERDTEAFF
TRBV6-1	TRBJ1-1	TRBD1	many	TGTGCCAGCAGTGCAAGGGGGACAGGGGTTACTGAAGCTTTCTTT	CASSARGTGVTEAFF
TRBV27	TRBJ2-7	TRBD1	few	TGTGCCAGCAGACATCGCGGGACAGGTAACTACGAGCAGTACTTC	CASRHRGTGNYEQYF
TRBV25-1	TRBJ2-1	.	many	TGTGCCAGCAGCCCTGCCCAGGGGTCGGCTCCTAATGAGCAGTTCTTC	CASSPAQGSAPNEQFF
TRBV27	TRBJ2-5	TRBD2	many	TGTGCCAGCAGTTTATCGGTTCAGGGAGGGAAAGAGACCCAGTACTTC	CASSLSVQGGKETQYF
TRBV5-8	TRBJ1-5	.	.	TGTGCCAGCAGCCATTACGGAGTTCGCTCAGGGGAGCAGCCCCAGCATTTT	CASSHYGVRSGEQPQHF
TRBV29-1	TRBJ2-3	TRBD2	few	TGCAGCGCCAGCGGGAGGAGGGGAGATACGCAGTATTTT	CSASGRRGDTQYF
TRBV5-1	TRBJ2-2	TRBD1	few	TGCGCCAGCACCCAACCGGGACAGGCGAACACCGGGGAGCTGTTTTTT	CASTQPGQANTGELFF
TRBV28	TRBJ1-4	.	many	TGTGCCAGCAGCACGGGGCTCTCAACTAATGAAAAACTGTTTTTT	CASSTGLSTNEKLFF
TRBV5-1	TRBJ2-1	TRBD1	many	TGCGCCAGCAACAGACAGGGCCCGAGCTCCTACAATGAGCAGTTCTTC	CASNRQGPSSYNEQFF
TRBV15	TRBJ1-5	TRBD1	.	TGTGCCACCAGCAGGACAGGGGAGGTGAGACAGCCCCAGCATTTT	CATSRTGEVRQPQHF
TRBV9	TRBJ2-7	TRBD2	many	TGTGCCAGCAGCGTAAGTTCTAGCGGGTCGTCCTACGAGCAGTACTTC	CASSVSSSGSSYEQYF
TRBV19	TRBJ2-1	TRBD2	.	TGTGCCAGTAGGTCGGGACTAGCGGCCTATGGGGGGCAGTTCTTC	CASRSGLAAYGGQFF
TRBV5-1	TRBJ2-5	.	.	TGCGCCAGCACTGGCAGAATGACACAAGAGACCCAGTACTTC	CASTGRMTQETQYF
TRBV5-1	TRBJ2-2	.	many	TGCGCCAGCAGCCCTAGCCCTAGTGTCACCGGGGAGCTGTTTTTT	CASSPSPSVTGELFF
TRBV28	TRBJ2-2	.	many	TGTGCCAGCAGTTTAGGACAGCGCAACACCGGGGAGCTGTTTTTT	CASSLGQRNTGELFF
TRBV27	TRBJ2-7	.	many	TGTGCCAGCAGTGCAACGACGGGACCGAACTACGAGCAGTACTTC	CASSATTGPNYEQYF
TRBV24-1	TRBJ2-5	.	many	TGTGCCACCAGTGGCGGATCTCTAGGTGAAGAGACCCAGTACTTC	CATSGGSLGEETQYF
TRBV3-1	TRBJ1-1	.	many	TGTGCCAGCAGCCATAAGTGGGAGGGCACTGAAGCTTTCTTT	CASSHKWEGTEAFF
TRBV19	TRBJ2-2	.	.	TGTGCCAATAGTCGGACGGGGCGTGGCGGGGAGCTGTTTTTT	CANSRTGRGGELFF
TRBV10-2	TRBJ2-1	.	.	TGCGCCAGCAGTGAATTAGTTTCTTTCTTATTGGGGCAGTTCTTC	CASSELVSFLLGQFF
TRBV24-1	TRBJ1-4	.	.	TGTGCCACCAGCCACCCCCAGGGAGGTAATGAAAAACTGTTTTTT	CATSHPQGGNEKLFF
TRBV6-2/TRBV6-3	TRBJ2-6	.	.	TGTGCCGTTCGTCGGGGAACGGCCGGGGCCAACGTCCTGACTTTC	CAVRRGTAGANVLTF
TRBV6-1	TRBJ2-3	.	.	TGTGCCAGCAGTGAAGCCAGTAGCGGAACCACAGATACGCAGTATTTT	CASSEASSGTTDTQYF
TRBV13	TRBJ2-2	.	.	TGTGCCAGCAGCTTAGGGAAGCTCAAAGCCGGGGAGCTGTTTTTT	CASSLGKLKAGELFF
TRBV19	TRBJ2-2	.	.	TGTGCCAGTAGTATGCTCACAGCCAACACCGGGGAGCTGTTTTTT	CASSMLTANTGELFF
TRBV2	TRBJ2-1	.	many	TGTGCCAGCAGTGATCTCGGGCAGGCCTACAATGAGCAGTTCTTC	CASSDLGQAYNEQFF
TRBV11-3	TRBJ1-3	TRBD1	.	TGTGCCAGCAGCCAGCTGGACAGGGCTGGAAACACCATATATTTT	CASSQLDRAGNTIYF
TRBV10-3	TRBJ2-3	TRBD2	many	TGTGCCATCAGGGGACTAGCGTCTCGAGCGGGTACAGATACGCAGTATTTT	CAIRGLASRAGTDTQYF
TRBV7-9	TRBJ1-1	.	.	TGTGCCAGCACCCCGACAGACCCGAACACTGAAGCTTTCTTT	CASTPTDPNTEAFF
TRBV24-1	TRBJ2-1	.	.	TGTGCCACCTCAAGTCCGGGGAGCTCCTACAATGAGCAGTTCTTC	CATSSPGSSYNEQFF
TRBV5-4	TRBJ1-2	.	many	TGTGCCAGCAGCCTCGACAGAGAATATGGCTACACCTTC	CASSLDREYGYTF
TRBV7-3	TRBJ2-1	TRBD2	many	TGTGCCAGCAGCTCTAGCGGGATGGAGCAGTTCTTC	CASSSSGMEQFF
TRBV5-1	TRBJ2-7	.	.	TGCGCCAGCAGCCCGGGGGCACCAAACTACGAGCAGTACTTC	CASSPGAPNYEQYF
TRBV2	TRBJ1-5	.	many	TGTGCCAGCACCCGGGACACACCCGATCAGCCCCAGCATTTT	CASTRDTPDQPQHF
TRBV10-2	TRBJ1-5	TRBD1	.	TGCGCCAGCAGACGAGGGACAGGTGAGCCCCAGCATTTT	CASRRGTGEPQHF
TRBV19	TRBJ2-5	TRBD1	.	TGTGCCAGTAGTATGTTCGCAGGGGGAGAGACCCAGTACTTC	CASSMFAGGETQYF
TRBV2	TRBJ2-1	.	many	TGTGCCAGCAGTGACGGTCGGAGCTCCTACAATGAGCAGTTCTTC	CASSDGRSSYNEQFF
TRBV27	TRBJ2-3	.	many	TGTGCCAGCAGTCCACCGGGCCGCACAGATACGCAGTATTTT	CASSPPGRTDTQYF
TRBV12-5	TRBJ2-5	.	.	TGTGCTAGTGGGGGGTCTAGAAGCGTAGAGACCCAGTACTTC	CASGGSRSVETQYF
TRBV18	TRBJ2-7	TRBD2	few	TGTGCCAGCTCACCACCGTCACTAGCGGAAACCTACGAGCAGTACTTC	CASSPPSLAETYEQYF
TRBV9	TRBJ2-3	.	.	TGTGCCAGCAGCGCAAGACCCGAAGGTGGCACAGATACGCAGTATTTT	CASSARPEGGTDTQYF
TRBV27	TRBJ2-6	TRBD1	many	TGTGCCAGCAGTCGACTCCGGGACAGGGGAGGTGGGGCCAACGTCCTGACTTTC	CASSRLRDRGGGANVLTF
TRBV10-3	TRBJ2-7	TRBD1	many	TGTGCCATCACTCCCGGGACAGGAGTCTACGAGCAGTACTTC	CAITPGTGVYEQYF
TRBV5-1	TRBJ2-7	.	.	TGCGCCAGCATGGGTGGTCAGGGGATGTACGAGCAGTACTTC	CASMGGQGMYEQYF
TRBV20-1	TRBJ1-2	.	few	TGCAGTGCTAAGGCAGGGTCAGACTATGACTACACCTTC	CSAKAGSDYDYTF
TRBV28	TRBJ1-5	.	many	TGTGCCAGCAAACAGGGATTTGGTCAGCCCCAGCATTTT	CASKQGFGQPQHF